This TCR beta chain was sequenced in a study of T cell responses to AZD1222 COVID-19 vaccine. Germline loops: CDR1 SGHDT, CDR2 YYEEEE. The CDR3 totals 12 residues. V was clipped by 7 bases and J by 4 bases; unmatched bases: 1. In the case of this clone: Its target is not known.

Study results and caveats: Along spike, vaccine-associated CD4 TCRs were found throughout, with dominance at 160-218 and 743-854. Clonal diversity was possibly underestimated; the donors were predominantly white British and more often female. Only after the peak T cell response were repertoires sampled.

Sequencing was performed with immunoSEQ multiplex PCR; in TCRdb, only in-frame clones are kept and a portion is missing. The table records around 100,000 clones, 90% to 95% of them present only once. The sample here was peripheral blood, taken on day 0 of AZD1222 vaccination. The TCR comes from an adult in good health. The gene calls are TRBV5-6 and TRBJ2-7; TRBD1 aligns across 11 bases. The CDR3 sequence is CASGQGAYEQYF. The CDR3 bases are TGTGCCAGCGGACAGGGGGCGTACGAGCAGTACTTC. The full variable domain, in which reference TRBV5-6 and TRBJ2-7 provide the parts outside the CDR3, is DAGVTQSPTHLIKTRGQQVTLRCSPKSGHDTVSWYQQALGQGPQFIFQYYEEEERQRGNFPDRFSGHQFPNYSSELNVNALLLGDSALYLCASGQGAYEQYFGPGTRLTVT.